The subject of this entry is one T cell receptor beta chain. Its antigen remains unidentified. TCRdb reanalysed the reads using MiXCR and keeps one entry per CDR3 protein. The sample includes hundreds of thousands of distinct CDR3 sequences, about 42% of them seen just once. The data were obtained in a study of T cell repertoires in cytomegalovirus infection. Study background: Use of recently identified HLA-C-restricted and well-studied HLA-B-restricted CMV epitopes was part of the study. It can be stated that public TCR beta signatures indicated CMV infection as well as a matching HLA type. Points from the study as a whole: Dominating the ex vivo response were HLA-C-restricted CMV-specific TCR beta clonotypes. CMV carriers having the relevant HLA were flagged by cumulative public TCR beta family frequency.

The input for sequencing was cultured PBMCs, taken from culture after CMV antigen stimulation. This clonotype originated in a human donor in good health (CMV status not recorded). Some clones in this sample may be carry-over from other donors' samples.

As DNA, the CDR3 is TGTGCCTGGAGCCCCGTCTCCTACGAGCAGTACTTC. Translated: CAWSPVSYEQYF. This sequence joins TRBV30 and TRBJ2-7; D unresolved. CDR1 and CDR2 from the germline V gene are GTSNPN and SVGIG (reference sequence). V lost 3 bases to trimming and J lost 0 bases, with 6 bases between them. The CDR3 covers 12 residues.